This T cell receptor beta chain was retrieved from a study of early T cells in non-severe SARS-CoV-2 infection. Study-wide context: Bulk RNA isolated from unsorted whole blood underwent sequencing; chains were not paired.

This clonotype was counted only a few times. The germline V and J ends were trimmed by 8 bases and 4 bases, with 17 bases remaining between them. CDR1 is LNHDA and CDR2 is SQIVND in the germline V gene (reference sequence). The CDR3 is 14 residues long. TCRdb used MiXCR to reprocess the 5' RACE reads, holding one entry per CDR3 protein. The table records some 90,000 distinct CDR3 sequences, under 15% of them present only once. Sequencing was performed on whole blood. The chain links TRBV19 to TRBJ2-5; tentatively, D is TRBD1 (6 bases). This sequence originates from an adult who was a healthcare worker with PCR-confirmed SARS-CoV-2 infection or an uninfected control (not recorded which). Here the CDR3 reads CASGTGTRGETQYF. CDR3 nucleotides: TGTGCCAGTGGAACCGGGACACGGGGAGAGACCCAGTACTTC.